This TCR beta chain was captured in a study of beta chain features in type 1 diabetes. Findings and caveats of the study: The study found moderately but significantly shorter TCRB CDR3s in all four CD4+ subsets of Type 1 diabetes patients.

The isolated RNA, all of it, was reverse transcribed, so expressed TCRB transcripts were what got sequenced. The method was immunoSEQ multiplex PCR; TCRdb's version includes in-frame clones alone and lacks a portion of them. Here the sample spans around 120,000 clones, approximately 15% being singletons. There are 13 residues in the CDR3. Germline V gene lookup returns CDR1 LGHNA and CDR2 YSLEER. Trimming pared 0 bases from V and 4 bases from J, leaving 6 bases between. Note on this clone: What it binds is not known.

The sequenced material came from central memory CD4+ T cells from blood. This chain uses TRBV4-3 with TRBJ1-2; D not certain. The TCR sequence derives from a man between 18 and 29 years old with type 1 diabetes. CDR3 DNA sequence: TGCGCCAGCAGCCAAGAAGGAGTCTATGGCTACACCTTC. Amino acids: CASSQEGVYGYTF.